This T cell receptor (beta chain) was recorded in a study of cytomegalovirus exposure and HLA in healthy donors (dated by TCRdb to between 2016 and 2019). Context from the whole study: The roughly 650 repertoires of the first cohort and the approximately 110 validation repertoires were produced on the same platform, according to a later analysis. The study was designed to test whether signatures of past pathogen exposure could be identified by cataloging public T cell receptors. A separate validation cohort of 90 to 150 different subjects was used in addition to the roughly 720-subject first cohort. To predict cytomegalovirus infection status, the study combined high-throughput TCR immunosequencing, statistical association of individual TCRs with disease status, and machine learning. Study-level results and caveats: Most TCR sequences were observed very rarely across donors, whereas some public TCRs were present in many individuals. It was suggested by the authors that the approach could potentially be generalized to other disease states and immunological phenotypes. All 110 or so repertoires were used to score co-occurrence in the validation cohort in a later analysis, because that analysis had no HLA typing for the cohort. Of the cluster scores, roughly 95% were above 0 in a later analysis, which found that TCRs clustered in the first cohort also tended to co-occur in the 120 or so validation repertoires. A few of the identified cytomegalovirus-associated TCR beta chains were confirmed in vitro to be specific for cytomegalovirus antigens. The study gave a list of around 170 TCR beta chains associated with cytomegalovirus. The classifier was reported to diagnose cytomegalovirus status with high specificity and sensitivity in both the original and validation cohorts.

Note on this clone: The specificity of this receptor is unknown. Per-nucleotide qualities are absent, and no much larger clonotype sits a single base away.

Donors formed part of the validation cohort, which comprised about 130 subjects and was distinct from the first cohort of under 750 subjects. To prepare the library, the immunoSEQ multiplex PCR assay was applied. Regarding the original processing steps: To diagnose cytomegalovirus status from the catalog of TCR beta chain sequences, a statistical classification framework was built. In TCRdb, the immuneACCESS table is reduced to in-frame sequences with V and J assigned. These tables do not hold every clone; where another copy was compared, an unresolved V gene accounts for under half, and the others remain unexplained. That table gives V, J and clone size, and the DNA gave D and trimming. A total of 150,000 to 200,000 clones appear in this sample, about four fifths of them only once. The ten largest clones take up 9.5% to 13% of the sample. V is cut by 5 bases and J by 3 bases, and the space between the germline ends is 14 bases. CDR1 and CDR2 (SGHAT, FQDESV) derive from the germline V gene (reference sequence). Its CDR3 holds 14 amino acids, cysteine through phenylalanine. CDR3 DNA only is kept here, 42 bases in frame from base 1.

The chain is encoded by TRBV11-1 joined to TRBJ2-7; the D gene is perhaps TRBD1, on 6 matching bases. The source material was PBMCs. This receptor was identified in a man aged 25-40 years in good health and CMV-seropositive. DNA sequence: TGTGCCAGCAGCCAGACAGGTAGACTCTACGAGCAGTACTTC. Translation gives CASSQTGRLYEQYF. Where the CDR3 stops, the reference TRBV11-1 and TRBJ2-7 genes take over; the full variable domain is EAEVAQSPRYKITEKSQAVAFWCDPISGHATLYWYRQILGQGPELLVQFQDESVVDDSQLPKDRFSAERLKGVDSTLKIQPAELGDSAMYLCASSQTGRLYEQYFGPGTRLTVT.